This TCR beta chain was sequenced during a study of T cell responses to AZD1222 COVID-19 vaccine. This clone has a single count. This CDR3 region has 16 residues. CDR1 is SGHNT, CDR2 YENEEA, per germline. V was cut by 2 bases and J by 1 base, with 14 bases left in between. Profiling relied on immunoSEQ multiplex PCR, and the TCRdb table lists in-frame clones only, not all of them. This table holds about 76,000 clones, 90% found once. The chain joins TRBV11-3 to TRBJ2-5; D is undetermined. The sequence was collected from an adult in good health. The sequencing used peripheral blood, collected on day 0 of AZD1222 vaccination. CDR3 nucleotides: TGTGCCAGCAGCTTAAACCCCGGATCCATCCAAGAGACCCAGTACTTC. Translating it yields CASSLNPGSIQETQYF.